Each of the 4 T cell receptor beta chains below was sequenced from the same sample in a study of blood T cell repertoires in COVID-19. TCRdb's copy holds only in-frame clones and misses some; the assay was immunoSEQ multiplex PCR. The profile covers under 100,000 clones, with 70% to 90% appearing a single time and 3% to 4% taken by the ten largest. The sequencing input was peripheral blood. These receptors came from a man aged 50 to 59 with acute or convalescent COVID-19.

This clone was counted between two and nine times. The V and J genes are TRBV27 and TRBJ1-1; no clear D gene. V lost 3 bases and J lost 3, with 8 bases in between. The CDR3 totals 13 residues. Germline-derived CDR1 and CDR2 are MNHEY and SMNVEV (reference sequence). Here the CDR3 reads CASSFAVDTEAFF. The CDR3 DNA follows: TGTGCCAGCAGTTTTGCAGTTGACACTGAAGCTTTCTTT.

The rearrangement links TRBV29-1 to TRBJ1-4; 7 bases are a match to TRBD1. This CDR3 is built from 14 residues. The germline CDR1 and CDR2 sequences are SQVTM and ANQGSEA. V trimming: 0 bases; J trimming: 14 bases; junction bases outside the gene matches: 12. The CDR3 sequence: CSVEDARDSQGLFF. Here the CDR3 DNA reads TGCAGCGTTGAAGACGCGAGGGACAGTCAGGGGCTGTTTTTT.

V and J are TRBV18 and TRBJ2-3; D is ambiguous. CDR3 length: 13 residues. CDR1 is KGHSH, CDR2 LQKENI, per germline. V was cut by 2 bases and J by 3 bases, with 6 bases left in between. The CDR3 bases are TGTGCCAGCTCACCAACTTCTACAGATACGCAGTATTTT. This translates into CASSPTSTDTQYF.

This clone was detected only a few times. The CDR3 is CASSRGTGGRSPLHF. DNA for the CDR3: TGTGCCAGCAGTCGCGGGACAGGGGGCCGTTCACCCCTCCACTTT. J is TRBJ1-6 and V is TRBV6-5, with TRBD1 matching 12 bases. Germline V gene sequence: CDR1 MNHEY, CDR2 SVGAGI. The V gene end was trimmed by 5 bases and the J gene end by 9 bases; junction bases not matched to a gene: 5. The CDR3 runs 15 residues.